This TCR beta chain stems from a study of blood T cells in healthy people across ages. Overall study results and limits: Older individuals had lower TCR beta diversity per million T cells (the decline was roughly linear). It was held that the diversity estimates obtained from one million T cells were underestimates.

For the second PCR, which ran for roughly 7 to 11 cycles, a sample-barcoded 5' primer and a J-beta primer mix were used. MiXCR, run by TCRdb on the 5' RACE reads, gives a single entry per CDR3 protein. The sample records about 570,000 distinct CDR3 sequences, approximately 30% being singletons. The extraction recovered at least 6 micrograms of total RNA per sample. On this clonotype itself: Its specificity is unknown.

The V gene end was trimmed by 11 bases and the J gene end by 5 bases; junction bases not matched to a gene: 15. CDR1 and CDR2 from the germline V gene are MNHNY and SVGAGI (reference sequence). This CDR3 is 14 amino acids long. Sequences were obtained from blood. The V call is TRBV6-6, the J call TRBJ2-7, with 7 bases identical to TRBD2. The receptor's source is a woman between 65 and 79 years old in good health. CDR3: CAGQRLAGSDEQYF. Written as DNA, the CDR3 is TGTGCCGGCCAGCGACTAGCCGGATCGGACGAGCAGTACTTC.